The following is a T cell receptor beta chain sequence with its context. Its antigen is as yet unknown. Each specimen consisted of roughly 1-11 million cryopreserved PBMC prior to extraction of DNA. The data are from a study of long-term antiretroviral therapy in people with HIV. immunoSEQ v3.0 was run at survey level. TCRdb keeps only in-frame clones here, not all; method: immunoSEQ multiplex PCR. The data show tens of thousands of clones, over 75% seen once. General study results and limits: Clonotypes expanded prior to ART showed repertoire dominance at all sampled time points.

The germline gives CDR1 SGHRS, CDR2 YFSETQ. The CDR3 is made up of 15 amino acids. V was trimmed by 0 bases and J by 0 bases, leaving 7 bases between them. This TCR came from a woman aged 40 to 55 with HIV. The specimen was unsorted PBMCs, collected about 5.5 years after starting antiretroviral therapy. This chain joins TRBV5-1 and TRBJ1-3, with a tentative D call TRBD1 (6 bases). For the CDR3, the DNA is TGCGCCAGCAGCTTGGGGACAGCCTCTGGAAACACCATATATTTT. Its translation is CASSLGTASGNTIYF.